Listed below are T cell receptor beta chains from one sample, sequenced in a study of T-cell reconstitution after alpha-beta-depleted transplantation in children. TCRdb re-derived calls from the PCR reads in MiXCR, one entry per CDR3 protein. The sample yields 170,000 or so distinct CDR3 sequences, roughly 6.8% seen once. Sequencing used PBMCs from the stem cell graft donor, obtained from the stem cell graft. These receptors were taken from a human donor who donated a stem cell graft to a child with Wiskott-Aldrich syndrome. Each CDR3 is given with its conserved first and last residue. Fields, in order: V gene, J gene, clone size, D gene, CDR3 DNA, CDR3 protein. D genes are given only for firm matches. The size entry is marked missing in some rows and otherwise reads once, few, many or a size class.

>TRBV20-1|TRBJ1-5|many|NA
TGCAGTTCTGCGTCCAACAATCAGCCCCAGCATTTT
CSSASNNQPQHF
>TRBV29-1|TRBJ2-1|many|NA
TGCAGCGTGCTGATGGGTCTCTCCTACAATGAGCAGTTCTTC
CSVLMGLSYNEQFF
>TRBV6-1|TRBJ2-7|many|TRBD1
TGTGCCAGCAGTCCGACAGGGCCTAATTACGAGCAGTACTTC
CASSPTGPNYEQYF
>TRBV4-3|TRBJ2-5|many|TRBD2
TGCGCCAGCAGCCAAGAAAGGGCCCCAGCGGGAGATTGGGAGACCCAGTACTTC
CASSQERAPAGDWETQYF
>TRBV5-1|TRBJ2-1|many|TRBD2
TGCGCCAGCAGCTTGGCCCTGGCGGGGGTGGCCTACAATGAGCAGTTCTTC
CASSLALAGVAYNEQFF
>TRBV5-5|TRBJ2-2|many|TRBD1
TGTGCCAGCACTTACGACAGGGGTACGAACACCGGGGAGCTGTTTTTT
CASTYDRGTNTGELFF
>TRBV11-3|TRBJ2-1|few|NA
TGTGCCAGCAGTTCAGGGGGGCCCTCCTACAATGAGCAGTTCTTC
CASSSGGPSYNEQFF
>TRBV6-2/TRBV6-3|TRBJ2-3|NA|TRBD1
TGTGCCAGCATGGACAGGCTCCGCGATACGCAGTATTTT
CASMDRLRDTQYF
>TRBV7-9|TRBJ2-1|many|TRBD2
TGTGCCAGCAGCTTCCGGGTAGCGGGAGGGCAGGATGAGCAGTTCTTC
CASSFRVAGGQDEQFF
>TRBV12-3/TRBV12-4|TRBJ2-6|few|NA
TGTGCCAGCAGTAGCCGGGCCAATTTCGTCCTGACTTTC
CASSSRANFVLTF
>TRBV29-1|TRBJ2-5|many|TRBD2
TGCAGCGTTGAAATAGCGGGGCGGGAAGAGACCCAGTACTTC
CSVEIAGREETQYF
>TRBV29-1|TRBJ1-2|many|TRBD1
TGCAGCGTTGCGGACAGGGGAAGTAACTATGGCTACACCTTC
CSVADRGSNYGYTF
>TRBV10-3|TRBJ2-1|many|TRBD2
TGTGCCGCAACCACGGCTAGCGGGAATTCTGAGCAGTTCTTC
CAATTASGNSEQFF
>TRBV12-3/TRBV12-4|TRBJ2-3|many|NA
TGTGCCAGCACCAACCCGGGGGGCACAGATACGCAGTATTTT
CASTNPGGTDTQYF
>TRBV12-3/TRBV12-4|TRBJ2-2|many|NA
TGTGCCAGCAGTTTGGACATCTCGAACACCGGGGAGCTGTTTTTT
CASSLDISNTGELFF
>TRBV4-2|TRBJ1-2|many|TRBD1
TGTGCCAGCAGCCTTCGGACAGGGCCAGGAGGCTACACCTTC
CASSLRTGPGGYTF
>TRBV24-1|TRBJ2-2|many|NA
TGTGCCACCAGTGATTATCGGGACACCGGGGAGCTGTTTTTT
CATSDYRDTGELFF
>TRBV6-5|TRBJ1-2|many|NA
TGTGCCAGCACTTCCCAGGGTTATGGCTACACCTTC
CASTSQGYGYTF
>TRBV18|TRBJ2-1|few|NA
TGTGCCAGCTCACCGCTAGGTGGCAGGGGGGATGAGCAGTTCTTC
CASSPLGGRGDEQFF
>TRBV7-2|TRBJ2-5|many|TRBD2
TGTGCCAGCAGCTCCCTGGGGAGAACGGGAGGAGAGACCCAGTACTTC
CASSSLGRTGGETQYF
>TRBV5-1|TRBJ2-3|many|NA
TGCGCCAGCAGCGGAATACAGGGAGCAGATACGCAGTATTTT
CASSGIQGADTQYF
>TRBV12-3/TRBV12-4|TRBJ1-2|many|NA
TGTGCCAGCAGTTTAGAGGCTGGAAGCTATGGCTACACCTTC
CASSLEAGSYGYTF
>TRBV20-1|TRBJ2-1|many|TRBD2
TGCAGTGCTCTACCTTTAGCGGGGGAAGTCTACAATGAGCAGTTCTTC
CSALPLAGEVYNEQFF
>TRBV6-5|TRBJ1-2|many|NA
TGTGCCAGCAGTTACTCGGGGGACACCAACTATGGCTACACCTTC
CASSYSGDTNYGYTF
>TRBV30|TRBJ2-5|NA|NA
TGTGCCTCGGCCCTCGGGGAGACCCAGTACTTC
CASALGETQYF
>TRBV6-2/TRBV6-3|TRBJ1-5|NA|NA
TGTGCCAGCCGGGGGGGTGATCAGCCCCAGCATTTT
CASRGGDQPQHF